A selection of T cell receptor beta chains follows, all from one sample in a study of T cell responses to AZD1222 COVID-19 vaccine. Measured with immunoSEQ multiplex PCR; TCRdb has only the in-frame clones, and not every one. The repertoire holds more than 150,000 clones, with about 90% as singletons. Sequencing used peripheral blood, obtained 28 days after the second AZD1222 dose. The receptors originated from an adult who received the AZD1222 COVID-19 vaccine. CDR3s include the opening cysteine and the closing phenylalanine or tryptophan. D genes are given only for firm matches. Expanded clones are given a class, and other clones once, few, many or no size at all.

V	size	J	D	CDR3	DNA
TRBV2	.	TRBJ2-1	.	CASTEQGYEQFF	TGTGCCAGCACCGAACAGGGCTATGAGCAGTTCTTC
TRBV6-2/TRBV6-3	once	TRBJ1-2	.	CASSYSWGGYYGYTF	TGTGCCAGCAGTTACTCCTGGGGAGGGTACTATGGCTACACCTTC
TRBV30	.	TRBJ2-3	TRBD1	CAWRDRARLDTQYF	TGTGCCTGGAGAGACAGGGCTAGGTTGGATACGCAGTATTTT
TRBV5-1	.	TRBJ1-1	.	CASSLRGENTEAFF	TGCGCCAGCAGCCTCCGAGGGGAGAACACTGAAGCTTTCTTT
TRBV28	.	TRBJ2-3	TRBD1	CAIEGAGVTDTQYF	TGTGCCATCGAGGGGGCAGGAGTAACAGATACGCAGTATTTT
TRBV6-5	.	TRBJ1-2	.	CASSYSYDFYGYTF	TGTGCCAGCAGTTACTCCTATGATTTTTATGGCTACACCTTC
TRBV27	.	TRBJ1-5	TRBD1	CASSPGQGRSNQPQHF	TGTGCCAGCAGTCCGGGACAGGGTAGGAGCAATCAGCCCCAGCATTTT
TRBV4-1	.	TRBJ2-2	.	CASSPGPGAGELFF	TGCGCCAGCAGCCCGGGGCCCGGCGCCGGGGAGCTGTTTTTT
TRBV11-2	.	TRBJ1-6	.	CASSPRGNSPLHF	TGTGCCAGCAGCCCGAGGGGGAATTCACCCCTCCACTTT
TRBV7-2	.	TRBJ2-7	TRBD1	CASSLGARTGGYEQYF	TGTGCCAGCAGCTTAGGGGCCCGGACAGGGGGCTACGAGCAGTACTTC
TRBV19	.	TRBJ2-3	TRBD2	CASSALGTSGIDTQYF	TGTGCCAGTAGCGCCCTAGGGACTAGCGGGATAGATACGCAGTATTTT
TRBV7-9	.	TRBJ2-1	.	CASSPLAQSSYNEQFF	TGTGCCAGCAGCCCTTTGGCACAGAGCTCCTACAATGAGCAGTTCTTC
TRBV5-5	.	TRBJ2-5	.	CASSLGGGETQYF	TGTGCCAGCAGCTTGGGTGGTGGGGAGACCCAGTACTTC
TRBV4-1	once	TRBJ2-3	TRBD2	CASSPPAGGLNTQYF	TGCGCCAGCAGCCCCCCAGCGGGGGGCCTTAATACGCAGTATTTT
TRBV28	.	TRBJ2-7	.	CASSLRDGGREQYF	TGTGCCAGCAGCCTCCGGGACGGCGGCCGCGAGCAGTACTTC
TRBV3-1/TRBV3-2	.	TRBJ2-1	.	CASSSGPAHRGQFF	TGTGCCAGCAGTTCGGGACCAGCCCACCGGGGGCAGTTCTTC
TRBV7-3	.	TRBJ1-2	.	CASSLTSVDGYTF	TGTGCCAGCAGCTTAACGTCGGTAGATGGCTACACCTTC
TRBV3-1/TRBV3-2	once	TRBJ1-2	TRBD1	CASSLMTGQGVRTYGYTF	TGTGCCAGCAGCCTAATGACGGGTCAGGGGGTACGTACCTATGGCTACACCTTC
TRBV5-1	.	TRBJ2-3	.	CASRRGATDTQYF	TGCGCCAGCAGGAGGGGAGCGACAGATACGCAGTATTTT
TRBV5-5	.	TRBJ1-5	.	CASSALTVGSNQPQHF	TGTGCCAGCAGCGCACTGACTGTTGGTAGCAATCAGCCCCAGCATTTT
TRBV28	.	TRBJ1-4	.	CASSYSLLHPRQEKLFF	TGTGCCAGCAGTTACAGCCTCCTACATCCTCGCCAAGAAAAACTGTTTTTT
TRBV18	.	TRBJ2-3	.	CASSRDYSTDTQYF	TGTGCCAGCTCTCGTGATTATAGCACAGATACGCAGTATTTT
TRBV2	.	TRBJ2-7	.	CASSDQGRNEQYF	TGTGCCAGCAGTGACCAGGGTAGAAACGAGCAGTACTTC
TRBV10-3	.	TRBJ2-3	TRBD2	CAISELVLAEFTDTQYF	TGTGCCATCAGTGAGTTGGTGCTAGCGGAATTCACAGATACGCAGTATTTT
TRBV5-4	.	TRBJ2-3	TRBD2	CASSLGRRGLRTDTQYF	TGTGCCAGCAGCTTGGGTAGGCGGGGGTTACGCACAGATACGCAGTATTTT
TRBV9	.	TRBJ1-1	TRBD1	CASSVSGTGEGAFF	TGTGCCAGCAGCGTGAGTGGGACAGGGGAGGGAGCTTTCTTT
TRBV4-3	.	TRBJ2-7	.	CASSPTFGVGYEQYF	TGCGCCAGCAGCCCTACTTTTGGAGTCGGCTACGAGCAGTACTTC
TRBV29-1	.	TRBJ1-6	TRBD1	CSVTTGGTRNSPLHF	TGCAGCGTCACTACAGGGGGTACTAGAAATTCACCCCTCCACTTT
TRBV30	.	TRBJ2-7	.	CAWSVTVSYEQYF	TGTGCCTGGAGTGTAACCGTCTCCTACGAGCAGTACTTC
TRBV6-5	.	TRBJ2-3	.	CASSYSILGRTDTQYF	TGTGCCAGCAGTTACTCTATCCTGGGGAGGACAGATACGCAGTATTTT
TRBV7-2	.	TRBJ1-5	.	CASSSVGGVPNQPQHF	TGTGCCAGCAGCTCTGTGGGGGGGGTCCCGAATCAGCCCCAGCATTTT
TRBV7-2	.	TRBJ1-1	.	CASSLKGLNTEAFF	TGTGCCAGCAGCTTAAAGGGCCTGAACACTGAAGCTTTCTTT
TRBV5-1	.	TRBJ1-4	.	CASSLTGKETEKLFF	TGCGCCAGCAGCTTGACCGGGAAGGAGACTGAAAAACTGTTTTTT
TRBV28	.	TRBJ2-1	TRBD2	CASTLGPGLGANNEQFF	TGTGCCAGCACTCTCGGTCCGGGACTAGGGGCTAACAATGAGCAGTTCTTC
TRBV11-3	.	TRBJ2-2	TRBD2	CASSTMSSGSTGELFF	TGTGCCAGCAGCACAATGTCTAGCGGGAGTACCGGGGAGCTGTTTTTT
TRBV3-1/TRBV3-2	.	TRBJ2-7	.	CASSPSRDAYEQYF	TGTGCCAGCAGCCCCTCCCGGGACGCCTACGAGCAGTACTTC
TRBV11-2	.	TRBJ2-7	TRBD1	CASSSPGQGALYEQYF	TGTGCCAGCAGCTCCCCCGGACAGGGGGCTCTCTACGAGCAGTACTTC
TRBV30	once	TRBJ1-4	.	CAWSVLWEKLFF	TGTGCCTGGAGTGTACTTTGGGAAAAACTGTTTTTT
TRBV2	.	TRBJ2-3	.	CASTLDSRGITDTQYF	TGTGCCAGCACCTTAGATAGTCGAGGGATCACAGATACGCAGTATTTT
TRBV7-9	.	TRBJ2-3	.	CASSSNRLTVTDTQYF	TGTGCCAGCAGCTCCAATCGACTGACAGTCACAGATACGCAGTATTTT
TRBV12-3/TRBV12-4	once	TRBJ1-3	.	CASRPHRDTIYF	TGTGCCAGCAGACCTCACAGGGACACCATATATTTT
TRBV27	.	TRBJ2-7	.	CASSLRGGYYEQYF	TGTGCCAGCAGTTTGAGGGGGGGGTACTACGAGCAGTACTTC
TRBV15	.	TRBJ2-1	.	CATSRDWSGARDEQFF	TGTGCCACCAGCAGAGATTGGTCCGGGGCCCGGGATGAGCAGTTCTTC
TRBV19	.	TRBJ1-1	TRBD1	CASTRQGALNTEAFF	TGTGCCAGTACTAGACAGGGAGCTCTGAACACTGAAGCTTTCTTT
TRBV5-4	.	TRBJ1-1	TRBD1	CASTLAGTAGSTEAFF	TGTGCCAGCACCCTAGCGGGGACAGCGGGGAGCACTGAAGCTTTCTTT
TRBV2	.	TRBJ2-3	TRBD2	CASSGRASGGSDTQYF	TGTGCCAGCAGTGGACGGGCTAGCGGGGGGTCAGATACGCAGTATTTT